The 16 T cell receptor beta chains given below trace back to one sample, sequenced in a study of monozygotic twins with inflammatory bowel disease. For each CDR3 protein, TCRdb gives one entry from its re-call of the 5' RACE reads, without DNA. Its listing shows fewer than 350,000 distinct CDR3 sequences. The specimen sequenced was blood. The receptor source for this set is a human donor with ulcerative colitis or Crohn's disease, or a healthy co-twin of an affected twin (not recorded which).

J is TRBJ2-1 and V is TRBV20-1. The CDR3 extends over 13 amino acids. The germline CDR1 and CDR2 sequences are DFQATT and SNEGSKA (reference sequence). CDR3 sequence reads: CSARDLRTNEQFF.

This CDR3 is CASSQRGSALTAEQFF. The V and J genes are TRBV3-1 and TRBJ2-1; checking the TCRdb D call of TRBD1 is not possible without DNA. The germline gives CDR1 LGHDT, CDR2 YNNKEL (reference sequence). This CDR3 spans 16 amino acids.

V gene TRBV7-9 combines with J gene TRBJ2-3; as DNA is missing, the TRBD2 call by TCRdb cannot be tested. The length of the CDR3 is 16 residues. The V gene's germline CDR1 is SEHNR and CDR2 FQNEAQ (reference sequence). The CDR3 is CASSPLWTRGLDTQYF.

The V and J genes are TRBV3-1 and TRBJ2-6; TCRdb picks TRBD2, but there is no DNA to check that call. This CDR3 has 16 residues. The germline V gene encodes CDR1 LGHDT and CDR2 YNNKEL (reference sequence). CDR3 loop: CASSQVGAAGANVLTF.

V and J are TRBV3-1 and TRBJ2-1. This CDR3 spans 12 amino acids. Germline-derived CDR1 and CDR2 are LGHDT and YNNKEL (reference sequence). CDR3 loop: CASSPVRSEQFF.

CDR3 region: CASSPTVDSVFGYNEQFF. The genes are TRBV11-2 and TRBJ2-1. CDR1 SGHAT and CDR2 FQNNGV come from the germline V gene. The length of the CDR3 is 18 residues.

The gene calls are TRBV5-1 and TRBJ2-2; TCRdb names TRBD2, which stays unverified in the absence of DNA. Germline V gene lookup returns CDR1 SGHRS and CDR2 YFSETQ. The CDR3 length is 14 residues. The CDR3 region is CASSPGGSTGEPFF.

V usage is TRBV28 and J usage is TRBJ2-4; TCRdb's assignment of TRBD1 cannot be checked, as there is no DNA. Germline V CDR1 and CDR2: MDHEN, SYDVKM. The CDR3 spans 19 residues. This CDR3 reads CASRSPGQESSGIKNIQYF.

The V gene is TRBV4-2, the J gene TRBJ2-3; TCRdb proposes TRBD2, but this gene call is untestable without DNA. Germline V CDR1 and CDR2: LGHNA, YNFKEQ. The CDR3 length is 16 residues. The CDR3 loop is CASSLELAGSTDTQYF.

The chain carries TRBV15 and TRBJ1-2; the TCRdb D gene call, TRBD1, has no DNA to confirm it. CDR3 length: 16 amino acids. Germline lookup yields CDR1 LNHNV and CDR2 YYDKDF (reference sequence). This chain's CDR3 is CATSRDQGQGRFGYTF.

The rearrangement links TRBV7-2 to TRBJ2-4. The germline V gene encodes CDR1 SGHTA and CDR2 FQGNSA. CDR3 length: 14 amino acids. CDR3 residues: CASSRTEAKNIQYF.

By frequency, this clonotype is medium-sized. This chain connects TRBV20-1 to TRBJ2-7; the D call of TRBD1 rests on TCRdb alone, since no DNA is present to check it. The CDR3 sequence is 15 residues long. CDR1 is DFQATT, CDR2 SNEGSKA, per germline (reference sequence). CDR3 sequence: CSARGDREGAYEQYF.

This sequence joins TRBV28 and TRBJ1-6. Germline loops: CDR1 MDHEN, CDR2 SYDVKM. The CDR3 totals 14 residues. The CDR3 reads CASSFLQSNSPLHF.

The rearrangement joins TRBV29-1 to TRBJ2-1; TCRdb lists TRBD2, though no DNA is available to test this call. The length of the CDR3 is 15 residues. CDR1 is SQVTM and CDR2 is ANQGSEA in the germline V gene. CDR3 sequence reads: CSVVAGLALSNEQFF.

V and J are TRBV20-1 and TRBJ2-5; the D call from TCRdb, TRBD1, cannot be confirmed without DNA. The V gene's germline CDR1 is DFQATT and CDR2 SNEGSKA (reference sequence). The CDR3 length is 13 residues. Here the CDR3 reads CSARTGSKETQYF.

V is TRBV7-2 and J is TRBJ1-1; the TRBD1 assignment by TCRdb is unverifiable without DNA. The CDR3 has 14 amino acids. CDR1 and CDR2 (germline): SGHTA, FQGNSA. CDR3 protein: CASSRSTGVPEAFF.